This T cell receptor (beta chain) was sequenced in a study of T cells in Graves' hyperthyroidism and ophthalmopathy. Study outcomes and limitations: A median roughly 6.6 months before onset, the model predicted ophthalmopathy.

The V segment lost 5 bases and the J segment 1 base; nucleotides outside the gene matches: 6. The CDR3 runs to 16 residues. The V gene's germline CDR1 is MDHEN and CDR2 SYDVKM. Enrolled ophthalmopathy patients presented with a Clinical Activity Score of at least 3, a NOSPECS grade of at least 4, and disease duration under 3 months. Patients were excluded because of uncontrolled infection, other autoimmune disease, pregnancy or lactation. The authors took PBMCs from 7.5 to 10 ml fresh peripheral blood. Amplification of TCR beta CDR3 regions was performed using RNA transcripts as template. TCR CDR3 regions were first amplified by RT-PCR with HTBI primers. Each CDR3 protein gets one entry after TCRdb re-called the multiplex PCR reads with MiXCR. Found here are about 380,000 distinct CDR3 sequences, about 14% of them singletons; the top ten hold 20%. This clonotype was detected a few times. As yet, its antigen is unknown.

The TCR comes from a woman in her twenties or thirties with Graves' ophthalmopathy. Sequencing was performed on blood. The J gene is TRBJ2-3, the V gene TRBV28, with 10 bases that match TRBD2. The CDR3 DNA sequence: TGTGCCAGCAGTCCTAGCGGGGGCCGACGCACAGATACGCAGTATTTT. This codes for CASSPSGGRRTDTQYF.